This T cell receptor (beta chain) was captured in a study of sequential checkpoint blockade in melanoma. In germline, CDR1 is SEHNR, CDR2 FQNEAQ (reference sequence). Trimming cost V 6 bases and J 4 bases; bases outside gene matches: 4. The CDR3 extends over 14 amino acids. This clone was seen more than once but under ten times. TCRdb's table, derived via immunoSEQ multiplex PCR, lists solely in-frame clones and lacks some. Among roughly 16,000 clones listed, 70% were seen once. Treatment specified: randomized to nivolumab then ipilimumab (arm A) or the reverse (arm B). Sorted cells were live CD3+CD8+, lacking CD19 and CD56, from PBMCs.

The sequenced sample was CD8+ T cells sorted from blood (inferred from file names), obtained from a patient given nivolumab and ipilimumab in sequence. The chain links TRBV7-9 to TRBJ2-7; TRBD2 matches at 12 bases. This TCR came from a human donor with melanoma. The CDR3 DNA follows: TGTGCCAGCAGACAGGGGACTAGCGGGTACGAGCAGTACTTC. This sequence encodes CASRQGTSGYEQYF.